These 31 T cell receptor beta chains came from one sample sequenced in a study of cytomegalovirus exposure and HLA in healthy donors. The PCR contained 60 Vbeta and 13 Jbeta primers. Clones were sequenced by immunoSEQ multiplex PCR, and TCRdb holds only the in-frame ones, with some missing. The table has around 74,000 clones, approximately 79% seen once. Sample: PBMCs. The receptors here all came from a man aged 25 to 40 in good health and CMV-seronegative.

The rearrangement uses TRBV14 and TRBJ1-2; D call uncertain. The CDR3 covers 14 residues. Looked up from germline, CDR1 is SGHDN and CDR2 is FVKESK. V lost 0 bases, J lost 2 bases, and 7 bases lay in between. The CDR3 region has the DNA TGTGCCAGCAGCCAAGATGCGGAGAACTATGGCTACACCTTC. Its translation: CASSQDAENYGYTF.

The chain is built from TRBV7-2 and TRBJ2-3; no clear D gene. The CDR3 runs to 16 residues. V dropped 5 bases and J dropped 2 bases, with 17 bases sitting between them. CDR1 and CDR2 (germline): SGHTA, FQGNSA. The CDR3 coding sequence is TGTGCCAGCAGCCCGAACGCGGTCTTATCCACAGATACGCAGTATTTT. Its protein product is CASSPNAVLSTDTQYF. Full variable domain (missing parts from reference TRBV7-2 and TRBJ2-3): GAGVSQSPSNKVTEKGKDVELRCDPISGHTALYWYRQSLGQGLEFLIYFQGNSAPDKSGLPSDRFSAERTGGSVSTLTIQRTQQEDSAVYLCASSPNAVLSTDTQYFGPGTRLTVL.

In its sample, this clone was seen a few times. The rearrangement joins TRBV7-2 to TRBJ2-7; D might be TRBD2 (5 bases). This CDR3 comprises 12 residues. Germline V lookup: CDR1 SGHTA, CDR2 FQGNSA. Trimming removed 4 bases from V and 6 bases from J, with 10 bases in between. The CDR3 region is CASSSRAGEQYF. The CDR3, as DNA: TGTGCCAGCAGCTCCCGGGCGGGCGAGCAGTACTTC.

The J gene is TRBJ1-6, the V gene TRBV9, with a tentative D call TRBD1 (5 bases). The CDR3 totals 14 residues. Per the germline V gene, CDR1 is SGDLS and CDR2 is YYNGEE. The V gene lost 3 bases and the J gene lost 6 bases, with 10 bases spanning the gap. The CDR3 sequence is CASSERQINSPLHF. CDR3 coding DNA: TGTGCCAGCAGCGAAAGACAGATTAATTCACCCCTCCACTTT. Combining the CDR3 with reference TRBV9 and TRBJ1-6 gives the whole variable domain DSGVTQTPKHLITATGQRVTLRCSPRSGDLSVYWYQQSLDQGLQFLIQYYNGEERAKGNILERFSAQQFPDLHSELNLSSLELGDSALYFCASSERQINSPLHFGNGTRLTVT.

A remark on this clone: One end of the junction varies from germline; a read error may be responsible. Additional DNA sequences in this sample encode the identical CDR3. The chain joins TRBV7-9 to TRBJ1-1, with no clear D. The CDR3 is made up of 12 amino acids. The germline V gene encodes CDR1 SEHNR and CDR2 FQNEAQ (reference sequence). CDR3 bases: TGTTCCAGCAGCCCCAGAGGAACTGAAGCTTTCTTT. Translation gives CSSSPRGTEAFF.

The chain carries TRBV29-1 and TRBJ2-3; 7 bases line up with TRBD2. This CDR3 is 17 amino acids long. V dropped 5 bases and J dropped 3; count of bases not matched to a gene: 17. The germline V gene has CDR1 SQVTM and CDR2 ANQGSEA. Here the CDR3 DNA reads TGCAGCGTTTGGGACTCCGCGGGGGTTGCCGAGACAGATACGCAGTATTTT. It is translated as CSVWDSAGVAETDTQYF.

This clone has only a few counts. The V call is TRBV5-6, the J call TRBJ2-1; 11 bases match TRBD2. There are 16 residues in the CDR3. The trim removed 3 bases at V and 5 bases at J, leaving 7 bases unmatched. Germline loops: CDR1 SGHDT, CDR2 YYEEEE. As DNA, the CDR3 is TGTGCCAGCAGCTATTTTAGCGGGGGGGTCAACAATGAGCAGTTCTTC. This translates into CASSYFSGGVNNEQFF.

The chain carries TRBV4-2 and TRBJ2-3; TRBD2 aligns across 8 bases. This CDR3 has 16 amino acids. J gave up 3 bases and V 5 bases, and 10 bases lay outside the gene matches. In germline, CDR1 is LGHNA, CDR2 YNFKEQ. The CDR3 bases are TGTGCCAGCAGCAGAACTAGCGGAGGCGTTACAGATACGCAGTATTTT. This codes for CASSRTSGGVTDTQYF.

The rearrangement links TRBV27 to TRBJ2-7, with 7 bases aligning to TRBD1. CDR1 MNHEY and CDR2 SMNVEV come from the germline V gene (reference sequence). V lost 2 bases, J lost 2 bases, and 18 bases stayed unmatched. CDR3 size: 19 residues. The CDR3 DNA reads TGTGCCAGCAGTTTAAAATTTAACGGAAGGGACAGTCCTGCCTACGAGCAGTACTTC. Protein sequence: CASSLKFNGRDSPAYEQYF.

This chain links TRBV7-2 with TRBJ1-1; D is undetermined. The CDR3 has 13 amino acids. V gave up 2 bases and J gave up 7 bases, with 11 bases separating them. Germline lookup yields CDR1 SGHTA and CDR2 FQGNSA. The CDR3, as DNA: TGTGCCAGCAGCTTATTTAGCGAGGGTGAAGCTTTCTTT. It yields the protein CASSLFSEGEAFF.

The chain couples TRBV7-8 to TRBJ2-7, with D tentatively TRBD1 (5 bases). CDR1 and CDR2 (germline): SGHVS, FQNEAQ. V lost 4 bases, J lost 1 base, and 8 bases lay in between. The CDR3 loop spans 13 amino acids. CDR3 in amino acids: CASSYRGSYEQYF. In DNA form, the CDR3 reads TGTGCCAGCAGCTATAGGGGTTCCTACGAGCAGTACTTC. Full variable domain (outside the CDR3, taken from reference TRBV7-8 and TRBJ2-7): GAGVSQSPRYKVAKRGQDVALRCDPISGHVSLFWYQQALGQGPEFLTYFQNEAQLDKSGLPSDRFFAERPEGSVSTLKIQRTQQEDSAVYLCASSYRGSYEQYFGPGTRLTVT.

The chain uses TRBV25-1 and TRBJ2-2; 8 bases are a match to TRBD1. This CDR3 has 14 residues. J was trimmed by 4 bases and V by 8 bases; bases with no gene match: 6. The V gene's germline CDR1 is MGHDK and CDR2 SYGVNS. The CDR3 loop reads CASSTGAATGELFF. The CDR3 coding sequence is TGTGCCAGCTCGACAGGGGCGGCCACCGGGGAGCTGTTTTTT.

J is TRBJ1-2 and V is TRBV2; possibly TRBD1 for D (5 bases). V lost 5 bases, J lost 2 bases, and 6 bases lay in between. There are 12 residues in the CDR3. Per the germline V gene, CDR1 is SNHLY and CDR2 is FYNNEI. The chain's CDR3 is CASSRQNYGYTF. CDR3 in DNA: TGTGCCAGCAGTCGACAGAACTATGGCTACACCTTC.

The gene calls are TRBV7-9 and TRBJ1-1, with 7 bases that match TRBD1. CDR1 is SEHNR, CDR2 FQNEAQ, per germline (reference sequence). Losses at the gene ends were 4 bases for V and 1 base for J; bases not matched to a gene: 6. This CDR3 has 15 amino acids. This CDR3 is CASSSTGVGNTEAFF. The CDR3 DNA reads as TGTGCCAGCAGCTCAACAGGGGTTGGGAACACTGAAGCTTTCTTT.

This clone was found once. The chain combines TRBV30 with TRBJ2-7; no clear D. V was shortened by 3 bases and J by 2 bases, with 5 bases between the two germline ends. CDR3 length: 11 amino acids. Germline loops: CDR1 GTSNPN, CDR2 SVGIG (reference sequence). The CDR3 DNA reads TGTGCCTGGAGCCCTCCCTACGAGCAGTACTTC. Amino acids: CAWSPPYEQYF. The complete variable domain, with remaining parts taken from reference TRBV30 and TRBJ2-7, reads SQTIHQWPATLVQPVGSPLSLECTVEGTSNPNLYWYRQAAGRGLQLLFYSVGIGQISSEVPQNLSASRPQDRQFILSSKKLLLSDSGFYLCAWSPPYEQYFGPGTRLTVT.

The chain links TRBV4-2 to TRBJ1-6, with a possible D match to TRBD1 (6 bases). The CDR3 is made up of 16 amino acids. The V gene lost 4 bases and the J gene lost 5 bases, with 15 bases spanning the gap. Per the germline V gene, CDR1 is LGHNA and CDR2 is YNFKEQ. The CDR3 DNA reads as TGTGCCAGCAGCCCACAGGGCGGGGGGAATAATTCACCCCTCCACTTT. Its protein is CASSPQGGGNNSPLHF.

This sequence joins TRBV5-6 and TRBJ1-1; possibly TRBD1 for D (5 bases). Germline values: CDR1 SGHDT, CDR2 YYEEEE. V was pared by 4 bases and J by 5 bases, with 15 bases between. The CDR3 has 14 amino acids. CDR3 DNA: TGTGCCAGCAGCCCGACAGCGAGCGATACTGAAGCTTTCTTT. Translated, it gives CASSPTASDTEAFF.

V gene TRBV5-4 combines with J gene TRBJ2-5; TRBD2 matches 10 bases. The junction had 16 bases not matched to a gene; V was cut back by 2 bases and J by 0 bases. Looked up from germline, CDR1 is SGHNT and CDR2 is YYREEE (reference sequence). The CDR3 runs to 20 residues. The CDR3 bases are TGTGCCAGCAGCTTCTCTGAGCGGGGGGGGAGGAAGCGGTACCAAGAGACCCAGTACTTC. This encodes CASSFSERGGRKRYQETQYF.

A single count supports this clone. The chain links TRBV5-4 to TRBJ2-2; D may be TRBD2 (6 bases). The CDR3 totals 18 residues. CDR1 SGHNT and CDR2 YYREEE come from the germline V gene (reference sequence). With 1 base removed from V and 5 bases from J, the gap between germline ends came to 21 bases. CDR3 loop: CASSLRTLAGITTGELFF. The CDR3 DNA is TGTGCCAGCAGCTTGAGGACGCTTGCGGGGATAACAACCGGGGAGCTGTTTTTT.

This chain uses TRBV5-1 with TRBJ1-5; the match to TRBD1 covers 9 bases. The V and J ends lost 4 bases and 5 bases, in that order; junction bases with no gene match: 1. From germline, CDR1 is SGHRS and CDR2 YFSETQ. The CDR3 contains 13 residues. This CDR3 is CASSRTGDQPQHF. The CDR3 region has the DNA TGCGCCAGCAGCCGGACAGGGGATCAGCCCCAGCATTTT.

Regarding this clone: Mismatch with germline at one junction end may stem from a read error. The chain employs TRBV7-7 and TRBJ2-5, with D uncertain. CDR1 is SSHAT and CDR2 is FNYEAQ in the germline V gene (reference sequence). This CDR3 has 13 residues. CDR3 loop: CASSVSSIETQYF. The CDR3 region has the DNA TGTGCTAGCAGCGTCTCTAGTATTGAGACCCAGTACTTC.

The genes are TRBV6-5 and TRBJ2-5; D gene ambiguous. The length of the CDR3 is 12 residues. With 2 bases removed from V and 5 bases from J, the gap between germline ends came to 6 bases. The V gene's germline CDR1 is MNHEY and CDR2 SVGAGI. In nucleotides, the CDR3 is TGTGCCAGCAGTTACGTCGGGGAGACCCAGTACTTC. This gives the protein CASSYVGETQYF.

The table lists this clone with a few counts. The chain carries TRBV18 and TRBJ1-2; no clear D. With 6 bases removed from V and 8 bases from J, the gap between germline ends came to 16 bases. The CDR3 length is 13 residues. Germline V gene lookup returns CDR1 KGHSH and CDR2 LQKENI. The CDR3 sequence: CASSSRPKEGYTF. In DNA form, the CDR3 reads TGTGCCAGCTCGAGCCGGCCCAAGGAGGGCTACACCTTC.

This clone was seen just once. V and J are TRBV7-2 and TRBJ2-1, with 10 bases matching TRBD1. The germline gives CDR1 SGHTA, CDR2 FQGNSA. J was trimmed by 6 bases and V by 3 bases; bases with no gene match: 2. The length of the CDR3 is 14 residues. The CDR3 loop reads CASSFGQGGNEQFF. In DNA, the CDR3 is TGTGCCAGCAGCTTCGGACAGGGGGGCAATGAGCAGTTCTTC.

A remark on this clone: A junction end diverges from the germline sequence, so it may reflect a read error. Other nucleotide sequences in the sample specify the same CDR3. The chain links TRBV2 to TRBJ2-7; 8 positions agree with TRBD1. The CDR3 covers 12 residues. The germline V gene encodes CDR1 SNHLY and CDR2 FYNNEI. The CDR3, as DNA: TGTGCCAGCAGCAGGGGGCTGAGAGAGCAGTACTTT. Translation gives CASSRGLREQYF.

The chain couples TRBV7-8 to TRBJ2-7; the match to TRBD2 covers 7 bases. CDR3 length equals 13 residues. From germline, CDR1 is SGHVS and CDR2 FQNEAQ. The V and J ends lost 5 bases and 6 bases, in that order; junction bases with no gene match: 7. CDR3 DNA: TGTGCCAGCAGCCCAGGAGGGAGGGGCGAGCAGTACTTC. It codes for CASSPGGRGEQYF.

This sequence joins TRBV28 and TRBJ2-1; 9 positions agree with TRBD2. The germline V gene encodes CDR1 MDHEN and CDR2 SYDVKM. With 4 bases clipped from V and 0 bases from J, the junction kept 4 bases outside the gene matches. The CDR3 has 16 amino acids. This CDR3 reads CASSSGTSFSYNEQFF. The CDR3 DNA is TGTGCCAGCAGTTCCGGGACTAGCTTCTCCTACAATGAGCAGTTCTTC.

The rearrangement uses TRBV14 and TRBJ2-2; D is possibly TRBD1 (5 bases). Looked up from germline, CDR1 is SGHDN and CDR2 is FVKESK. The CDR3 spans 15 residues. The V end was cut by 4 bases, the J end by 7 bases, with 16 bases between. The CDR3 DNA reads TGTGCCAGCAGCCGAGCTCAGGGAAACCACGGGGAGCTGTTTTTT. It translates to CASSRAQGNHGELFF.

The CDR3 DNA sequence: TGTGCCAGCAGCCCCCGGGACAGGGGGCTCGGCACAGATACGCAGTATTTT. It is translated as CASSPRDRGLGTDTQYF. The chain recombines TRBV4-2 with TRBJ2-3; 12 bases agree with TRBD1. CDR1 is LGHNA and CDR2 is YNFKEQ in the germline V gene. V was pared by 4 bases and J by 1 base, with 6 bases of the junction left unmatched. The CDR3 extends over 17 amino acids.

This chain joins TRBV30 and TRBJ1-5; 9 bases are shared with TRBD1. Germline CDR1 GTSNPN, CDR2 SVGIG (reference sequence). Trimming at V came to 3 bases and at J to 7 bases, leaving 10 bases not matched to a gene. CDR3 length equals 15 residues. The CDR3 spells CAWRVRDRVDQPQHF. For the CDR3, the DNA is TGTGCCTGGAGAGTCCGGGACAGGGTTGACCAGCCCCAGCATTTT. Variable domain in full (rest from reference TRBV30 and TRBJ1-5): SQTIHQWPATLVQPVGSPLSLECTVEGTSNPNLYWYRQAAGRGLQLLFYSVGIGQISSEVPQNLSASRPQDRQFILSSKKLLLSDSGFYLCAWRVRDRVDQPQHFGDGTRLSIL.

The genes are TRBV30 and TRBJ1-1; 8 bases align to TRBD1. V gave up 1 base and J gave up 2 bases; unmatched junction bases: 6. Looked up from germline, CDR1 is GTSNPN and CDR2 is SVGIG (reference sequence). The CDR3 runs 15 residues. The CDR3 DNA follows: TGTGCCTGGAGTGCAGCGGACAGGGTCAACACTGAAGCTTTCTTT. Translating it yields CAWSAADRVNTEAFF.